Listed below are T cell receptor beta chains from one sample, sequenced in a study of blood T cell repertoires in COVID-19. Sequencing was performed with immunoSEQ multiplex PCR; in TCRdb, only in-frame clones are kept and a portion is missing. The table lists over 200,000 clones, around 86% of them singletons, with under 14% in the top ten. Sequences were obtained from peripheral blood. Receptors originate from a man over 45 with COVID-19, enrolled during active disease. Each CDR3 is given with its conserved first and last residue. A D gene is named only where the DNA matches it firmly. A clone size is listed for some rows: how often the clone was seen (once, few, many), or a class if it is expanded.

>TRBV5-8|.|TRBD1|TRBJ1-5
CASSLGDRGSQPQHF
TGTGCCAGCAGCTTGGGTGACAGGGGGAGTCAGCCCCAGCATTTT
>TRBV5-1|few|.|TRBJ1-2
CASSLGDGYGYTF
TGCGCCAGCAGCTTGGGAGATGGCTATGGCTACACCTTC
>TRBV29-1|.|TRBD1|TRBJ2-2
CSARQGADTGELFF
TGCAGCGCCCGACAGGGGGCAGACACCGGGGAGCTGTTTTTT
>TRBV12-3/TRBV12-4|.|.|TRBJ2-1
CASSLVRARGQFF
TGTGCCAGCAGTTTAGTAAGGGCAAGGGGCCAGTTCTTC
>TRBV29-1|.|TRBD2|TRBJ2-7
CSVTGGGYEQYF
TGCAGCGTTACGGGGGGAGGTTACGAGCAGTACTTC
>TRBV7-9|few|.|TRBJ1-5
CASSLGPDQPQHF
TGTGCCAGCAGCTTAGGGCCTGATCAGCCCCAGCATTTT
>TRBV28|.|.|TRBJ1-2
CASTRRGALGYTF
TGTGCCAGCACCCGCCGTGGGGCGCTCGGCTACACCTTC
>TRBV10-3|once|TRBD1|TRBJ1-1
CAISTGGVSEAFF
TGTGCCATCAGTACAGGGGGCGTCTCTGAAGCTTTCTTT
>TRBV10-3|.|.|TRBJ1-4
CAISELGNNEKLFF
TGTGCCATCAGTGAACTAGGAAATAATGAAAAACTGTTTTTT
>TRBV28|once|.|TRBJ1-2
CASRAGTAGGYTF
TGTGCCAGCAGGGCCGGGACGGCGGGAGGCTACACCTTC
>TRBV27|.|TRBD1|TRBJ1-2
CATPGTGLYGYTF
TGTGCCACACCCGGGACAGGCCTATATGGCTACACCTTC
>TRBV6-5|.|TRBD2|TRBJ2-3
CASSMRGGPIDTQYF
TGTGCCAGCAGCATGCGGGGGGGCCCGATAGATACGCAGTATTTT
>TRBV5-1|.|TRBD2|TRBJ2-1
CASSHLAGGSYNEQFF
TGCGCCAGCAGCCACTTAGCGGGAGGCTCCTACAATGAGCAGTTCTTC
>TRBV19|few|TRBD2|TRBJ2-2
CASSLLAGWNTGELFF
TGTGCCAGTAGTTTACTAGCGGGATGGAACACCGGGGAGCTGTTTTTT
>TRBV9|.|TRBD2|TRBJ2-7
CASSEGSGSSYEQYF
TGTGCCAGCAGCGAGGGAAGCGGGAGCTCCTACGAGCAGTACTTC
>TRBV27|once|TRBD1|TRBJ2-4
CASRARQGPKNIQYF
TGTGCCAGCAGGGCCCGACAGGGGCCGAAAAACATTCAGTACTTC
>TRBV5-1|once|TRBD1|TRBJ1-2
CASTRDRPPFDGYTF
TGCGCCAGCACCCGGGACAGGCCTCCGTTCGATGGCTACACCTTC
>TRBV5-1|.|TRBD2|TRBJ2-3
CASSPGTSGDTQYF
TGCGCCAGCAGCCCTGGGACTAGCGGAGATACGCAGTATTTT
>TRBV7-9|once|TRBD1|TRBJ1-2
CASTQDRGNYGYTF
TGTGCCAGCACCCAAGACAGGGGGAACTATGGCTACACCTTC
>TRBV7-9|.|.|TRBJ2-1
CASSFPAGLAVLEQFF
TGTGCCAGCAGCTTCCCCGCGGGATTAGCGGTGCTAGAGCAGTTCTTC
>TRBV6-1|few|TRBD2|TRBJ2-7
CASSEGTSGYYEQYF
TGTGCCAGCAGTGAAGGGACTAGCGGGTACTACGAGCAGTACTTC
>TRBV5-1|.|TRBD2|TRBJ2-1
CASSFGRGAYNEQFF
TGCGCCAGCAGCTTCGGGCGGGGGGCGTACAATGAGCAGTTCTTC
>TRBV5-1|.|.|TRBJ2-5
CASSLGGQGRQETQYF
TGCGCCAGCAGCTTGGGCGGGCAGGGGCGGCAAGAGACCCAGTACTTC
>TRBV10-3|.|TRBD1|TRBJ2-3
CAISGNDRGVRTQYF
TGTGCCATCAGTGGGAACGACAGGGGGGTACGGACGCAGTATTTT
>TRBV18|.|.|TRBJ1-1
CASSPRQTMNTEAFF
TGTGCCAGCTCACCCAGACAGACAATGAACACTGAAGCTTTCTTT
>TRBV28|.|TRBD1|TRBJ2-2
CASRTGGSAGELFF
TGTGCCAGCAGGACAGGGGGCAGTGCCGGGGAGCTGTTTTTT
>TRBV2|once|TRBD2|TRBJ2-1
CASSASGSGRYNEQFF
TGTGCCAGCAGCGCCTCCGGCAGCGGGAGGTACAATGAGCAGTTCTTC
>TRBV30|.|.|TRBJ2-7
CAWNRGSYEQYF
TGTGCCTGGAATAGGGGCTCCTACGAGCAGTACTTC
>TRBV7-9|.|TRBD1|TRBJ1-4
CASSPGQGELNEKLFF
TGTGCCAGCAGCCCTGGACAGGGGGAACTCAATGAAAAACTGTTTTTT
>TRBV6-1|few|.|TRBJ1-2
CASSSGQSRGYTF
TGTGCCAGCAGTTCTGGACAGAGCAGGGGCTACACCTTC
>TRBV18|once|TRBD2|TRBJ2-5
CASSPRTAGGQETQYF
TGTGCCAGCTCACCACGGACAGCGGGAGGCCAAGAGACCCAGTACTTC
>TRBV6-6|.|TRBD1|TRBJ2-1
CASSNSPGQGPGEQFF
TGTGCCAGCAGTAATTCGCCGGGACAGGGTCCGGGTGAGCAGTTCTTC
>TRBV11-2|once|.|TRBJ2-3
CASSSGAGTDTQYF
TGTGCCAGCAGCTCCGGAGCGGGCACAGATACGCAGTATTTT
>TRBV11-3|.|.|TRBJ2-3
CASSLGAGTDTQYF
TGTGCCAGCAGCTTAGGCGCAGGAACAGATACGCAGTATTTT
>TRBV9|.|TRBD1|TRBJ2-7
CASSPQTGSLNEQYF
TGTGCCAGCAGCCCTCAGACAGGGTCTCTAAACGAGCAGTACTTC
>TRBV29-1|.|.|TRBJ2-7
CSVGIGNEQYF
TGCAGCGTCGGCATCGGGAACGAGCAGTACTTC
>TRBV29-1|.|TRBD1|TRBJ2-3
CSVWAGGSTDTQYF
TGCAGCGTGTGGGCAGGGGGTAGCACAGATACGCAGTATTTT
>TRBV11-2|.|.|TRBJ2-7
CASSLEVGEIYEQYF
TGTGCCAGCAGCTTAGAGGTGGGAGAGATCTACGAGCAGTACTTC